Listed below are T cell receptor beta chains from one sample, sequenced in a study of blood T cell repertoires in COVID-19. The protocol was immunoSEQ multiplex PCR, while the TCRdb copy is restricted to in-frame clones and leaves out a portion. The sample lists 330,000 or so clones, 89% seen once, with under 5% in the top ten. Sequencing used peripheral blood. The receptors were gathered from a woman between 55 and 75 years old with COVID-19, enrolled during active disease. The CDR3 runs from the conserved cysteine through the conserved F or W. Fields, in order: clone size, D gene, V gene, J gene, CDR3 protein, CDR3 DNA. The D gene is left open where the match is weak. Size values are once, few and many counts, or a class for expanded clones, and some rows have none.

>few|TRBD1|TRBV12-3/TRBV12-4|TRBJ1-2
CASRTGTGGIYTF
TGTGCCAGCAGGACCGGGACAGGGGGTATCTACACCTTC
>.|TRBD1|TRBV5-1|TRBJ1-2
CASTLTGGFNYGYTF
TGCGCCAGCACCCTAACAGGGGGCTTCAACTATGGCTACACCTTC
>.|TRBD2|TRBV5-4|TRBJ2-7
CASSLSASGAQEQYF
TGTGCCAGCAGCTTGTCGGCTAGCGGGGCCCAAGAGCAGTACTTC
>.|.|TRBV29-1|TRBJ1-2
CSVSGTLGYTF
TGCAGCGTTTCAGGGACTCTTGGCTACACCTTC
>.|.|TRBV7-8|TRBJ1-1
CASSLLGSEVLTEAFF
TGTGCCAGCAGCTTACTAGGCTCGGAAGTCCTCACTGAAGCTTTCTTT
>.|TRBD1|TRBV5-1|TRBJ2-7
CASTRTGDSYEQYF
TGCGCCAGCACAAGGACAGGGGATTCCTACGAGCAGTACTTC
>.|TRBD1|TRBV18|TRBJ1-3
CASSPPTGVLFSGNTIYF
TGTGCCAGCTCCCCCCCGACAGGGGTCTTATTCTCTGGAAACACCATATATTTT
>.|TRBD1|TRBV6-5|TRBJ2-3
CASSYSDRGPDTQYF
TGTGCCAGCAGTTACTCGGACAGGGGGCCGGATACGCAGTATTTT
>.|TRBD1|TRBV18|TRBJ1-2
CASSQGAGYGYTF
TGTGCCAGCTCGCAGGGGGCAGGATATGGCTACACCTTC
>few|.|TRBV7-3|TRBJ1-1
CASSPEPGPYTEAFF
TGTGCCAGCAGCCCAGAACCGGGTCCCTACACTGAAGCTTTCTTT
>.|TRBD1|TRBV2|TRBJ2-2
CASNGRGLANTGELFF
TGTGCCAGCAACGGCAGGGGGCTCGCGAACACCGGGGAGCTGTTTTTT
>.|.|TRBV10-3|TRBJ1-5
CAISESSGSKPQHF
TGTGCCATCAGTGAGTCTTCCGGGTCGAAACCCCAGCATTTT
>.|TRBD1|TRBV30|TRBJ1-2
CAWRGQGIGYGYTF
TGTGCCTGGAGAGGACAGGGAATAGGATATGGCTACACCTTC
>.|.|TRBV6-6|TRBJ1-4
CASSYVSSEKLFF
TGTGCCAGCAGTTACGTTAGCTCCGAAAAACTGTTTTTT
>.|.|TRBV5-6|TRBJ1-5
CASSLGAGQPQHF
TGTGCCAGCAGCTTGGGGGCAGGACAGCCCCAGCATTTT
>.|.|TRBV11-2|TRBJ2-3
CASSLGLGAPSTDTQYF
TGTGCCAGCAGCTTAGGGCTGGGGGCACCTAGCACAGATACGCAGTATTTT
>.|.|TRBV27|TRBJ1-5
CASSLSRGSNQPQHF
TGTGCCAGCAGTTTATCTAGGGGTAGCAATCAGCCCCAGCATTTT
>.|TRBD1|TRBV6-5|TRBJ2-7
CASSYRQGARYEQYF
TGTGCCAGCAGTTACCGGCAGGGGGCGAGGTACGAGCAGTACTTC
>.|TRBD1|TRBV5-1|TRBJ1-3
CASSSLTGGGNTIYF
TGCGCCAGCAGCTCTCTGACAGGGGGTGGAAACACCATATATTTT
>.|TRBD1|TRBV30|TRBJ1-2
CAYLVGNKGANGYTF
TGTGCCTACCTCGTGGGTAATAAGGGGGCAAATGGCTACACCTTC
>.|.|TRBV5-1|TRBJ2-5
CASSWTGGGEETQYF
TGCGCCAGCAGCTGGACCGGCGGGGGCGAAGAGACCCAGTACTTC
>.|TRBD2|TRBV7-2|TRBJ2-7
CASSTGLVGEQYF
TGTGCCAGCAGCACGGGACTAGTGGGGGAGCAGTACTTC
>once|.|TRBV2|TRBJ1-5
CASSEVGYGNQPQHF
TGTGCCAGCAGTGAGGTCGGGTACGGCAATCAGCCCCAGCATTTT
>.|TRBD1|TRBV10-2|TRBJ1-4
CASSGQGLGEKLFF
TGCGCCAGCAGTGGACAGGGGTTGGGTGAAAAACTGTTTTTT
>.|.|TRBV7-9|TRBJ1-2
CASTVGYGYTF
TGTGCCAGTACAGTGGGCTATGGCTACACCTTC
>.|.|TRBV6-5|TRBJ2-7
CASRPYGRAAYEQYF
TGTGCCAGCAGGCCTTATGGCAGGGCGGCCTACGAGCAGTACTTC
>.|.|TRBV5-1|TRBJ1-2
CASSLGDGGVNGYTF
TGCGCCAGCAGCTTGGGGGATGGAGGGGTTAATGGCTACACCTTC
>.|.|TRBV3-1/TRBV3-2|TRBJ1-2
CASSPQGNIGYTF
TGTGCCAGCAGTCCACAGGGAAATATTGGCTACACCTTC
>once|TRBD2|TRBV29-1|TRBJ2-3
CSATRTSGTDTQYF
TGCAGCGCAACTCGGACTAGCGGCACAGATACGCAGTATTTT
>.|.|TRBV7-9|TRBJ1-1
CASSHTYPRGTEAFF
TGTGCCAGCAGCCACACTTACCCCCGGGGGACTGAAGCTTTCTTT
>.|TRBD2|TRBV6-5|TRBJ2-2
CASSWGLAPNTGELFF
TGTGCCAGCAGTTGGGGACTAGCGCCGAACACCGGGGAGCTGTTTTTT
>.|.|TRBV6-5|TRBJ2-4
CANLVRGRKNIQYF
TGTGCCAATCTCGTCAGGGGCCGCAAAAACATTCAGTACTTC
>few|TRBD1|TRBV2|TRBJ1-1
CASSMHRGTNTEAFF
TGTGCCAGCAGTATGCACAGGGGAACGAACACTGAAGCTTTCTTT
>.|TRBD2|TRBV5-4|TRBJ2-1
CASSRLAGGSYNEQFF
TGTGCCAGCAGCCGACTAGCGGGGGGGTCTTACAATGAGCAGTTCTTC
>.|.|TRBV28|TRBJ2-7
CASSFRQVTEQYF
TGTGCCAGCAGTTTCCGACAGGTTACCGAGCAGTACTTC